This TCR beta chain appears in the sequencing data of a study of beta chain features in type 1 diabetes. Trimming removed 3 bases from V and 3 bases from J, with 19 bases in between. Per germline, CDR1 ENHRY and CDR2 SYGVKD. The CDR3 loop spans 17 amino acids. Expressed TCRB transcripts were sequenced after all isolated RNA was converted to cDNA. Data came from immunoSEQ multiplex PCR; TCRdb stores just in-frame clones and leaves some out. There are tens of thousands of clones in the sample; over 50% occur only once, and 2% to 2.5% lies in the top ten. The sequencing sample was made of Tregs from blood. This chain joins TRBV10-3 and TRBJ2-3, with D perhaps TRBD2 (6 bases). This receptor was obtained from a woman younger than 35 in good health. CDR3 sequence: CAISDKVAEAGTDTQYF. The CDR3 coding sequence is TGTGCCATCAGTGATAAAGTAGCGGAGGCCGGTACAGATACGCAGTATTTT.